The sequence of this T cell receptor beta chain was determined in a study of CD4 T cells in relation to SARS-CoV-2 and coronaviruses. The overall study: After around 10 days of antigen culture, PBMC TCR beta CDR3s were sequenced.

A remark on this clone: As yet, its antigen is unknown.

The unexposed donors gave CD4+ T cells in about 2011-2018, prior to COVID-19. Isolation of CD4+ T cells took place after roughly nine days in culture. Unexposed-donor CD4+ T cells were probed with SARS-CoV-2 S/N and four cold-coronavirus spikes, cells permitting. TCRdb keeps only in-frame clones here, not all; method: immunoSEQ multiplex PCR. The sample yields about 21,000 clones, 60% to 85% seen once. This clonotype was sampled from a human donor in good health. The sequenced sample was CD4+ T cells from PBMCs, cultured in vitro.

For the CDR3, the DNA is TGTGCCAGCAGTTACGGACAGCTAAAAGGAGATACGCAGTATTTT. It codes for CASSYGQLKGDTQYF. The chain has TRBV6-5 and TRBJ2-3, with D possibly being TRBD1 (6 bases). This CDR3 is 15 amino acids long. Germline CDR1 and CDR2: MNHEY and SVGAGI. Trimming took off 2 bases at V and 5 bases at J, with 14 bases between the two ends.